This T cell receptor beta chain came from a study of OX40 agonist ivuxolimab in advanced cancers. For the study at large: The study enrolled dose-escalation patients with hepatocellular carcinoma, melanoma, renal cell or head and neck cancer. In three patients, partial responses were observed, one with hepatocellular carcinoma and two with cutaneous melanoma. The study's findings and limits: Several nonresponders also turned out to have low normalized T-cell clonal expansion. Both CD4+ and CD8+ T cell populations in blood had undergone clonal expansion by week 6 at 0.1 to 3.0 mg/kg.

With respect to this clone: Antigen unknown.

Trimming cost V 2 bases and J 10 bases, with 11 bases left between them. Germline values: CDR1 SNHLY, CDR2 FYNNEI. The CDR3 runs 13 residues. TCRdb's copy holds only in-frame clones and misses some; the assay was immunoSEQ multiplex PCR. The sample includes about 58,000 clones, roughly four fifths seen only once; the top ten take roughly 1.5%. The chain has TRBV2 and TRBJ1-4; D is uncertain. The sample here was CD4+ or CD8+ T cells sorted from blood, taken in a trial of the OX40 agonist ivuxolimab. The sequence came from an adult with an advanced solid tumor such as melanoma, head and neck, liver or kidney cancer. CDR3: CASSETGERKLFF. In DNA, the CDR3 is TGTGCCAGCAGTGAAACCGGGGAGCGAAAACTGTTTTTT.